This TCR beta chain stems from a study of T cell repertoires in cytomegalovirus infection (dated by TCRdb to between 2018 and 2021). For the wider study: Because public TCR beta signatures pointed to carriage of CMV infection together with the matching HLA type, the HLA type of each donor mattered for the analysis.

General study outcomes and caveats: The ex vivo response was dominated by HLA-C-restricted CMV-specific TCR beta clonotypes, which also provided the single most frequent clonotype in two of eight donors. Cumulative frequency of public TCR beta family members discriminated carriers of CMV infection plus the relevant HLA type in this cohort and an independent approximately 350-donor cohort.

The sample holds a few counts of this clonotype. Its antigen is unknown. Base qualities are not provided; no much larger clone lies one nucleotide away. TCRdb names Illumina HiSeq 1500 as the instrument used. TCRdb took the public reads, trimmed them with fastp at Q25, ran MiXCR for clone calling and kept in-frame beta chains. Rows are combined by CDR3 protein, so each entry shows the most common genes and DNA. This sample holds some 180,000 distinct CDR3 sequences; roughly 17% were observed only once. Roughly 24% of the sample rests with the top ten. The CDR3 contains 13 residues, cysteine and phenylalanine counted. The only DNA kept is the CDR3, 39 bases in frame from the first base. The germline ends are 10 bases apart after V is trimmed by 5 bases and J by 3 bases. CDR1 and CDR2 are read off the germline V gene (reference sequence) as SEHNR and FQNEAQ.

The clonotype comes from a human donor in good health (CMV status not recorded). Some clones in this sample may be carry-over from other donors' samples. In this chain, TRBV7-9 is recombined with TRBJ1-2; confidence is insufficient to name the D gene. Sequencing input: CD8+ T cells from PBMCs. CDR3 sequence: CASSITTDYGYTF. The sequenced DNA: TGTGCCAGCAGCATCACAACGGACTATGGCTACACCTTC.